Given below is one TCR beta chain in context. The antigen remains unidentified. The time point: after preoperative PTX-NDP chemotherapy. This specimen comes from a study of esophageal squamous cell carcinoma under preoperative chemotherapy. Overall study: TCR repertoires were profiled from both peripheral blood T cells and tumor-infiltrating lymphocytes. Study-wide findings and caveats: Paclitaxel-nedaplatin therapy caused immediate, substantial clonotype frequency changes. Post-treatment tumor-infiltrating lymphocytes appeared partly derived from peripheral T cells migrating into the tumor.

In germline, CDR1 is SGHRS, CDR2 YFSETQ. The CDR3 length is 14 residues. The germline V and J ends were trimmed by 0 bases and 4 bases, with 9 bases remaining between them. TCRdb redid the calling of the PCR reads with MiXCR, one entry per CDR3 protein. The data show about 20,000 distinct CDR3 sequences, around 45% seen once. The TCR originated in a human donor with esophageal squamous cell carcinoma. The donor label of this sample is uncertain. This sample was obtained from a patient given preoperative chemotherapy. The gene calls are TRBV5-1 and TRBJ2-3, with D possibly matching TRBD1 (6 bases). CDR3 amino acids: CASSLEGQPDTQYF. CDR3 in DNA: TGCGCCAGCAGCTTGGAAGGACAGCCAGATACGCAGTATTTT.